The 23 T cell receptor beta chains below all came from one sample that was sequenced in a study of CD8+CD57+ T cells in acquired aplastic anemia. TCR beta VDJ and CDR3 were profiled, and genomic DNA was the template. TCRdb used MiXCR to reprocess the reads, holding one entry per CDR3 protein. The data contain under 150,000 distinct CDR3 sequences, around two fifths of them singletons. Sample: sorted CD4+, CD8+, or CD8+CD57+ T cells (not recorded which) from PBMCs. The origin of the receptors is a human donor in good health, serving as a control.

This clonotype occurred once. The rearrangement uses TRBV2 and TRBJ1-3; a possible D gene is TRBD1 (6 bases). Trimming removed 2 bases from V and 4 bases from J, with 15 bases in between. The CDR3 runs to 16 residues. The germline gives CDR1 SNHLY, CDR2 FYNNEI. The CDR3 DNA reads TGTGCCAGCAGTGAAAACAGGGTCGGTTCCGGAAACACCATATATTTT. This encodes CASSENRVGSGNTIYF.

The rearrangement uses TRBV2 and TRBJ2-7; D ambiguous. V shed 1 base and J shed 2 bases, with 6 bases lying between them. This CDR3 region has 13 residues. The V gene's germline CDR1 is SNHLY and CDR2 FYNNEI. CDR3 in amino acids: CASSEGLTYEQYF. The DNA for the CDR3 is TGTGCCAGCAGTGAAGGCCTAACCTACGAGCAGTACTTC.

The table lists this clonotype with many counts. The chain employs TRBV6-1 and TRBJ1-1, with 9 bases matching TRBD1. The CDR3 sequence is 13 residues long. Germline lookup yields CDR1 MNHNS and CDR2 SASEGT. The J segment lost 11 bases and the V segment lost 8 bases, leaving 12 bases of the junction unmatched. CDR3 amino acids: CASSGTGTLKAFF. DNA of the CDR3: TGTGCCAGCTCCGGGACAGGGACACTGAAGGCTTTCTTT.

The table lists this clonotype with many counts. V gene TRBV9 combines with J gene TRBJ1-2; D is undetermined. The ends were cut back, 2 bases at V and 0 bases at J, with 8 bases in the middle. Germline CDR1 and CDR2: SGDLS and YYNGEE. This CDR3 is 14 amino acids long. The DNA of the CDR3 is TGTGCCAGCAGCGTCAGCAGCACTAACTATGGCTACACCTTC. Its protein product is CASSVSSTNYGYTF.

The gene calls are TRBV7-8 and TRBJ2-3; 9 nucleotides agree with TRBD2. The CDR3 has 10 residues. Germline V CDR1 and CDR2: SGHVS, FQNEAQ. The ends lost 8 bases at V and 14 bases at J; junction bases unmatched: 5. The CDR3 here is CASGTSITYF. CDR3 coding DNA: TGTGCCAGCGGGACTAGCATTACGTATTTT.

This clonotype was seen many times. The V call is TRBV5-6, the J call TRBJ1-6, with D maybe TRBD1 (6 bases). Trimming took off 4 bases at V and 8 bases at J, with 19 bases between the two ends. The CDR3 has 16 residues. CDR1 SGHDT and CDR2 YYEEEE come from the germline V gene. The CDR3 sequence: CASSGGIGEVDSPLHF. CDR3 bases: TGTGCCAGCAGCGGGGGCATCGGGGAGGTGGATTCACCCCTCCACTTT. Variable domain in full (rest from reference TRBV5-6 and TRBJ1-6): DAGVTQSPTHLIKTRGQQVTLRCSPKSGHDTVSWYQQALGQGPQFIFQYYEEEERQRGNFPDRFSGHQFPNYSSELNVNALLLGDSALYLCASSGGIGEVDSPLHFGNGTRLTVT.

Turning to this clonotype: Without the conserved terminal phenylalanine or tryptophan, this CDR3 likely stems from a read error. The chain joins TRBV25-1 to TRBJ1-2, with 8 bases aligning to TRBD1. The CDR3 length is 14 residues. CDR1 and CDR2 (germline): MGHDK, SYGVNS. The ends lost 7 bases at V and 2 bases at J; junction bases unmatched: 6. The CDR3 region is CASTIRGRNYGYTS. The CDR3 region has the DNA TGTGCCAGCACAATCAGGGGGCGGAACTATGGCTACACCTCC.

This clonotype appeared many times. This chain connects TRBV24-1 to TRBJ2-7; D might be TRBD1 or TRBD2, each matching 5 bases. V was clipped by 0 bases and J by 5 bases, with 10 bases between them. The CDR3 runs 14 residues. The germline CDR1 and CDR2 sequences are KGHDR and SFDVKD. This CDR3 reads CATSDLPGRDEQYF. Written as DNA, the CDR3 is TGTGCCACCAGTGATTTGCCAGGGAGAGACGAGCAGTACTTC.

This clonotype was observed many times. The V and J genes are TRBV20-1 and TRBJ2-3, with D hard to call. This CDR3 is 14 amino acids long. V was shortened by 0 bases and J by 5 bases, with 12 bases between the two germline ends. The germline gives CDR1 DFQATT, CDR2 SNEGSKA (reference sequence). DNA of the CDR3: TGCAGTGCTAGAGATCGCTGGGTTTTAGATACGCAGTATTTT. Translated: CSARDRWVLDTQYF.

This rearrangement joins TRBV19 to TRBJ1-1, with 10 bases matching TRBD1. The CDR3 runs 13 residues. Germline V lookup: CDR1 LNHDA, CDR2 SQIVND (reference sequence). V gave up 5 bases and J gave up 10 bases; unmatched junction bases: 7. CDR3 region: CASSGATGGRAFF. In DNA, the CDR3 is TGTGCCAGTAGTGGGGCGACAGGGGGCAGAGCTTTCTTT.

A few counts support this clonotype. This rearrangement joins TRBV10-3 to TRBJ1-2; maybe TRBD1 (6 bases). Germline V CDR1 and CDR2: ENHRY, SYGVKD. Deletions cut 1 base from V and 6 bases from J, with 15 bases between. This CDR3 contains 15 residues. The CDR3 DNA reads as TGTGCCATCAGTGAGTGGGTAGGGGGAGAGGATGGCTACACCTTC. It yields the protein CAISEWVGGEDGYTF.

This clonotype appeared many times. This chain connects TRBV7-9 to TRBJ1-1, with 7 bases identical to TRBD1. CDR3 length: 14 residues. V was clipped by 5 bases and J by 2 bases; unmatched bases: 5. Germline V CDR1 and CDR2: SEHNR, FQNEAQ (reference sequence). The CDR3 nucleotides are TGTGCCAGCAGCAAACGACAGGGCAACACTGAAGCTTTCTTT. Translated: CASSKRQGNTEAFF.

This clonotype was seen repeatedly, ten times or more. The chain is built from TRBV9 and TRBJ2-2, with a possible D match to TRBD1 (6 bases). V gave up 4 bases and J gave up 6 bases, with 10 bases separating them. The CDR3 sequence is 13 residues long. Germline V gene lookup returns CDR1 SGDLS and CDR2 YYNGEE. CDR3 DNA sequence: TGTGCCAGCAGCAACAGGGTCCCCGGGGAGCTGTTTTTT. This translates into CASSNRVPGELFF.

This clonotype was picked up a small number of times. CDR3 sequence: CASSLTSGPYNEQFF. CDR3 DNA: TGTGCCAGTAGCCTAACTAGCGGGCCTTACAATGAGCAGTTCTTC. The chain has TRBV19 and TRBJ2-1; 9 positions match TRBD2. The V and J ends lost 6 bases and 4 bases, in that order; junction bases with no gene match: 7. Germline V CDR1 and CDR2: LNHDA, SQIVND (reference sequence). The CDR3 contains 15 residues.

CDR3: CASSESPGFSYGYTF. CDR3 coding DNA: TGCGCCAGCAGTGAGTCCCCAGGGTTCAGCTATGGCTACACCTTC. The genes are TRBV10-2 and TRBJ1-2, with D tentatively TRBD1 (5 bases). Per germline, CDR1 WSHSY and CDR2 SAAADI. This CDR3 has 15 residues. The ends were cut back, 0 bases at V and 4 bases at J, with 12 bases in the middle.

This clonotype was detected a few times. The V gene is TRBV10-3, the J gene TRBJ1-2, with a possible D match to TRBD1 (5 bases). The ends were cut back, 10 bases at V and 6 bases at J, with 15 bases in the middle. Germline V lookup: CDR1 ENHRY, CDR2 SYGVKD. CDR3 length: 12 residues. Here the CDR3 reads CATFGAKDGYTF. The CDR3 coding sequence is TGTGCCACCTTTGGGGCGAAGGATGGCTACACCTTC.

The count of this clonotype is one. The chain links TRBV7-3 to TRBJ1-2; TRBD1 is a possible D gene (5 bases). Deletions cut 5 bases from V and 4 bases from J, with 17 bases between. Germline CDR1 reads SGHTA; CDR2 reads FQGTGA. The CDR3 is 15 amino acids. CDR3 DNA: TGTGCCAGCAGCGCCGCCAGGGCGAGCCTCTATGGCTACACCTTC. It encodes CASSAARASLYGYTF.

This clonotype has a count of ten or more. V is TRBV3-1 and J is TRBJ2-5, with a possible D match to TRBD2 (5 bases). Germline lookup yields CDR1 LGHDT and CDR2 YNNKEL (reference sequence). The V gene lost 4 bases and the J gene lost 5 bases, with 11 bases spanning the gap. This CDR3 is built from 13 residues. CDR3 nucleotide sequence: TGTGCCAGCAGCCTTCGGGGTGGGGAGACCCAGTACTTC. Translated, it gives CASSLRGGETQYF.

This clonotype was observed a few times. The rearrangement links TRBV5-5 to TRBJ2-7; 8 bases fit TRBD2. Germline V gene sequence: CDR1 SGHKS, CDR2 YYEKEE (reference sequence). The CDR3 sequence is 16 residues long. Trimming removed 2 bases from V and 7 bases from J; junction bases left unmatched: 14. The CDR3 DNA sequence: TGTGCCAGCAGCTTCGGGACTAGGGGGAAGGGTGGGGAGCAGTACTTC. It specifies CASSFGTRGKGGEQYF.

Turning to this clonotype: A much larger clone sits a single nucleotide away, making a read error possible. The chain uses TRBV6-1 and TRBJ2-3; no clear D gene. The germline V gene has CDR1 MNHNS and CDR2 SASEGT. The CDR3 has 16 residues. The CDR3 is CARSSISIGATDTQYF. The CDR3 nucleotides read TGTGCCCGCAGCTCGATATCAATAGGTGCAACAGATACGCAGTATTTT.

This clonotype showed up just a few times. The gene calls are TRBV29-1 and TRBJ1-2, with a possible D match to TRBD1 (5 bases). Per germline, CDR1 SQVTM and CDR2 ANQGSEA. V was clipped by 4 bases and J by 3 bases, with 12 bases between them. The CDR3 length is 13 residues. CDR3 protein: CSVATAEDYGYTF. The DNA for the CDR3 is TGCAGCGTTGCGACAGCGGAAGACTATGGCTACACCTTC.

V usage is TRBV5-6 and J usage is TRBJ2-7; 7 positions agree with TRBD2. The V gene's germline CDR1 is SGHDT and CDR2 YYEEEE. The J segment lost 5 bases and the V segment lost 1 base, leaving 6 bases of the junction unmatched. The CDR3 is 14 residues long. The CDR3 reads CASSLSGRANEQYF. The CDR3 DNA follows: TGTGCCAGCAGCTTGTCAGGGAGGGCGAACGAGCAGTACTTC.

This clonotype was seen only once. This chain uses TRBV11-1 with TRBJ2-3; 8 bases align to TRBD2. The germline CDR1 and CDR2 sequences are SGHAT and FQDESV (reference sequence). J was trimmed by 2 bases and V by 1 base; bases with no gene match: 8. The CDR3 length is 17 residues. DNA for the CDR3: TGTGCCAGCAGCTTAGGCTCTGCGGGGGGCGACACAGATACGCAGTATTTT. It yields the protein CASSLGSAGGDTDTQYF.